The clone carrying this T cell receptor (beta chain) has a single count. Using immunoSEQ multiplex PCR, the repertoire was profiled, and TCRdb retains in-frame clones only, with some absent. The repertoire holds fewer than 20,000 clones, 70% to 90% seen once, with roughly 30% in the top ten. The CDR3 spans 13 residues. The germline V gene encodes CDR1 LNHNV and CDR2 YYDKDF (reference sequence). Trimming removed 1 base from V and 3 bases from J, with 6 bases in between. This sample was taken from a study of blood T cell repertoires in COVID-19. Overall study context: Italy, Spain and the United States were the sources of the convalescent and acute COVID-19 samples.

The sequenced material came from peripheral blood. The gene calls are TRBV15 and TRBJ2-5; D might be TRBD2 (6 bases). This TCR derives from a human donor with active COVID-19. The donor label of this sample is uncertain. CDR3 sequence (DNA): TGTGCCACCAGCAGAGGGGGGGAAGAGACCCAGTACTTC. As protein: CATSRGGEETQYF.